This T cell receptor (beta chain) was captured in a study of shared clonotypes between healthy human individuals. V gave up 7 bases and J gave up 4 bases, with 14 bases separating them. CDR1 and CDR2 (germline): LNHDA, SQIVND (reference sequence). This CDR3 contains 14 residues. Comments on this clone: Antigen unknown.

Whole-study results and caveats: Across subsets, estimated richness was generally greater for naive than for memory populations.

Per the authors' pipeline: As immunoSEQ supplied junction-only sequences (without quality scores), filtering differed. Clones were read by immunoSEQ multiplex PCR, and TCRdb kept only the in-frame ones, dropping some. D and trimming were read from the DNA, whereas the V and J calls and clone size are those reported in that table. Of around 690,000 clones in the sample, about 90% are singletons; the top ten hold 34%. This sequence originates from a man aged 18-30 years in good health. Some clones in this sample may be carry-over from other donors' samples. J is TRBJ1-5 and V is TRBV19; the D gene is possibly TRBD1 (6 bases). Material for sequencing was memory CD8+ T cells from PBMCs. Subset defined: CD45RO+ cells pooled with CCR7-negative TemRA cells. The CDR3 DNA is TGTGCCAGTACCTCAAGGGGGGCAAATCAGCCCCAGCATTTT. Translating gives CASTSRGANQPQHF.